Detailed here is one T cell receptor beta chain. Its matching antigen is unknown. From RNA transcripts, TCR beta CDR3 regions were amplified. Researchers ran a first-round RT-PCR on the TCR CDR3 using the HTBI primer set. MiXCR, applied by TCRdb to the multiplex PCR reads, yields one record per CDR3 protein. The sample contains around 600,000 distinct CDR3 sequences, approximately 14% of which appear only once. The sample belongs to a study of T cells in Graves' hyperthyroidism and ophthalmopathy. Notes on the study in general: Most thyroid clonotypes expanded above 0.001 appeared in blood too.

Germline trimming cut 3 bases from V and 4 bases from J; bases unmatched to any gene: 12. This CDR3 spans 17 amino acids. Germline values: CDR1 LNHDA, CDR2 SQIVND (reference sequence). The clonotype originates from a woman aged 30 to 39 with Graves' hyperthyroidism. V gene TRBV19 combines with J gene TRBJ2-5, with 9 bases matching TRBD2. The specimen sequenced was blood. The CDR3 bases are TGTGCCAGTAGTATGGGGCTCGGCGGGAGGGCCGGAGAGACCCAGTACTTC. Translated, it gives CASSMGLGGRAGETQYF.